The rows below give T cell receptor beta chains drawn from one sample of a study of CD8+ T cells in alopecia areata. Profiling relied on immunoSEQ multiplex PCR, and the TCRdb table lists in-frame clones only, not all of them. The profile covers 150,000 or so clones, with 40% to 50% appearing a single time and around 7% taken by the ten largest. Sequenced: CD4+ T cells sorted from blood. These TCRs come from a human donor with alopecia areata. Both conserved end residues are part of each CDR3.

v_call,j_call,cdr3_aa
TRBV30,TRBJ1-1,CAWSPRGRDTEAFF
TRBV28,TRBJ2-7,CASWGTPREDEQYF
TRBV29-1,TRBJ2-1,CSVVRDNNEQFF
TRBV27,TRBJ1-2,CASSLRGYGYTF
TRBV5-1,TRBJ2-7,CASSSLPGQGHEQYF
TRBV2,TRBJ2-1,CASSLTSGKPFF
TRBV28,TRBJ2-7,CASSSPPQGPYEQYF
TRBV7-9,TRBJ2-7,CASSPGAHYEQYF
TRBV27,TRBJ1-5,CASQRSGGQPQHF
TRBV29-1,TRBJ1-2,CSETGGGTAGYTF
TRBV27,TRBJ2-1,CASTGLAHEQFF
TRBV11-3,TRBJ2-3,CASSLDGATQYF
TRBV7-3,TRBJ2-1,CASSVDRQAYNEQFF
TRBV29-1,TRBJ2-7,CSVVYKGTYEQYF
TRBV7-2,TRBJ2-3,CASSLELQLMRTDTQYF
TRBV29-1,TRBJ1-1,CSARTEMNTEAFF
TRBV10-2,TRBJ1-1,CASTSRMNTEAFF
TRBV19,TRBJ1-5,CASSTQALSNQPQHF
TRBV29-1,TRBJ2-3,CSVAEDTSTDTQYF
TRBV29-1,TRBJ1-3,CSVAGGNTIYF
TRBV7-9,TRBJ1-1,CASSRTGDTEAFF
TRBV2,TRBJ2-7,CASSPQDRLEQYF
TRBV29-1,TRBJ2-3,CSVDLADTQYF
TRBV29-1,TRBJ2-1,CSIRQGSSYNEQFF
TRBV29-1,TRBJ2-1,CSVGVSSYNEQFF
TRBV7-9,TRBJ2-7,CASGLTGNYEQYF
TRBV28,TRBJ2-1,CASSPSPLEASYNEQFF
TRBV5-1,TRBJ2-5,CASSLNWQRMQETQYF
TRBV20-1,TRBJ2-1,CSAPSVTEQFF
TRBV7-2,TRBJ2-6,CASSLRGRTSGANVLTF
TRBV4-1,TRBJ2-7,CASSQPGTGVDEQYF
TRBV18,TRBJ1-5,CASSPRRGEPQHF
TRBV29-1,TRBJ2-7,CSVGQGAYEQYF
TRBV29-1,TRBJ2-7,CSVFRQSSYEQYF
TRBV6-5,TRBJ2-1,CASTKSGTSYNEQFF
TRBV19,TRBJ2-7,CASSIGRPYEQYF
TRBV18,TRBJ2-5,CASSPLYSPLNVETQYF
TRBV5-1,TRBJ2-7,CASSSNAGRASYEQYF
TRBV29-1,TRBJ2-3,CSVRRAGGGDTQYF
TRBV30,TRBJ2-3,CAWSGTSGSTDTQYF
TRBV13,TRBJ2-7,CASSLPQGTYEQYF
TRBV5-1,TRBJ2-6,CASSLEGAGGANVLTF